The 25 T cell receptor beta chains below all came from one sample that was sequenced in a study of beta chain features in type 1 diabetes. The investigators reverse transcribed all of the isolated RNA, so they sequenced expressed TCRB transcripts. Assay: immunoSEQ multiplex PCR; the TCRdb copy retains only in-frame clones and omits some. The data show 600,000 to 700,000 clones, roughly 13% seen once. Antigen specificity for these receptors is unknown. Study-wide points: Type 1 diabetes patients showed a moderate but significant shortening of TCRB CDR3s in all four CD4+ subsets.

The sample taken for sequencing was naive CD4+ T cells from blood. Receptors originate from a man younger than 35 with type 1 diabetes.

The chain joins TRBV5-1 to TRBJ1-6, with a tentative D call TRBD1 (6 bases). Per germline, CDR1 SGHRS and CDR2 YFSETQ. The CDR3 consists of 16 residues. The germline V and J ends were trimmed by 3 bases and 7 bases, with 17 bases remaining between them. The CDR3 DNA reads TGCGCCAGCAGCTCCCGGGACACAGGAAGAAATTCACCCCTCCACTTT. This codes for CASSSRDTGRNSPLHF.

This clone came up a few times. The J gene is TRBJ2-2, the V gene TRBV7-2, with D unclear. This CDR3 has 12 amino acids. Germline CDR1 SGHTA, CDR2 FQGNSA. The V gene lost 5 bases and the J gene lost 3 bases, with 4 bases spanning the gap. CDR3 in amino acids: CASSTYTGELFF. Written as DNA, the CDR3 is TGTGCCAGCAGCACCTACACCGGGGAGCTGTTTTTT.

V is TRBV29-1 and J is TRBJ1-5, with TRBD1 identical over 9 bases. CDR1 SQVTM and CDR2 ANQGSEA come from the germline V gene. CDR3 length: 13 amino acids. Unmatched junction bases numbered 4, after V lost 4 bases and J lost 6 bases. The CDR3 protein is CSVANRGLQPQHF. The CDR3, as DNA: TGCAGCGTTGCGAACAGGGGGCTTCAGCCCCAGCATTTT.

This clone was counted only a few times. The chain links TRBV4-1 to TRBJ2-7; D may correspond to TRBD1 or TRBD2 (5 bases each). This CDR3 contains 13 residues. Trimming removed 1 base from V and 5 bases from J, with 9 bases in between. Germline V lookup: CDR1 MGHRA, CDR2 YSYEKL. CDR3 DNA: TGCGCCAGCAGCCAAGTAAAGGGACACGAGCAGTACTTC. Amino acids: CASSQVKGHEQYF.

There are a few counts of this clone. The chain combines TRBV27 with TRBJ1-2; 9 nucleotides match TRBD1. Trimming cost V 5 bases and J 6 bases; bases outside gene matches: 4. Per germline, CDR1 MNHEY and CDR2 SMNVEV (reference sequence). The CDR3 runs 13 residues. CDR3 coding DNA: TGTGCCAGCAGTAACCGGGACAGGGATGGCTACACCTTC. It yields the protein CASSNRDRDGYTF.

This clone was counted a few times. The V call is TRBV6-5, the J call TRBJ2-2; either TRBD1 or TRBD2 may fit D (6 bases each). The CDR3 totals 15 residues. The V end was cut by 6 bases, the J end by 1 base, with 12 bases between. Germline V lookup: CDR1 MNHEY, CDR2 SVGAGI. The CDR3 DNA sequence: TGTGCCAGCAGAGGGGGACTCCTGAACACCGGGGAGCTGTTTTTT. Its translation is CASRGGLLNTGELFF.

The chain is built from TRBV10-3 and TRBJ1-1, with TRBD1 matching over 10 bases. Germline V gene sequence: CDR1 ENHRY, CDR2 SYGVKD. This CDR3 is 12 amino acids long. V gave up 6 bases and J gave up 8 bases; unmatched junction bases: 3. DNA for the CDR3: TGTGCCATCAGGGACAGGGGGGCCGAAGCTTTCTTT. Amino acid sequence: CAIRDRGAEAFF.

The sample holds a few counts of this clone. The CDR3 DNA reads TGTGCCAGCAGTAACGCCGGGACAGGGGTGTACGAGCAGTACTTC. Residues: CASSNAGTGVYEQYF. The genes are TRBV28 and TRBJ2-7, with 10 bases matching TRBD1. The V and J ends lost 5 bases and 4 bases, in that order; junction bases with no gene match: 8. This CDR3 region has 15 residues. Germline loops: CDR1 MDHEN, CDR2 SYDVKM.

This clone has a handful of counts. The chain uses TRBV19 and TRBJ1-1; the D gene is possibly TRBD1 (5 bases). The CDR3 loop spans 13 amino acids. Germline-derived CDR1 and CDR2 are LNHDA and SQIVND (reference sequence). Trimming removed 6 bases from V and 4 bases from J, with 12 bases in between. CDR3 in DNA: TGTGCCAGTAGCGCCGAGGGGAGCACTGAAGCTTTCTTT. The encoded protein is CASSAEGSTEAFF.

This clone has only a few counts. This chain joins TRBV21-1 and TRBJ1-5; TRBD1 is taken as the D call from the table, unchecked against the DNA. TRBV21-1 is a pseudogene locus. The CDR3 sequence is 17 residues long. This CDR3 is CASSKRQGLQGNQPQHF. In DNA, the CDR3 is TGTGCCAGCAGCAAGCGTCAGGGGCTCCAGGGGAATCAGCCCCAGCATTTT.

This clone has just a few counts. The CDR3 DNA is TGTGCCAGCAGTGAATCGTACACCGGGGAGCTGTTTTTT. Its protein is CASSESYTGELFF. The chain combines TRBV2 with TRBJ2-2; unclear D gene. Per the germline V gene, CDR1 is SNHLY and CDR2 is FYNNEI. The V and J ends lost 2 bases and 3 bases respectively, with 4 bases between them. The CDR3 covers 13 residues.

This clone was seen only a few times. The CDR3 protein is CASSLGDSSYNEQFF. The CDR3 nucleotides are TGTGCCAGCAGCTTGGGGGACTCCTCCTACAATGAGCAGTTCTTC. This chain uses TRBV7-2 with TRBJ2-1, with D tentatively TRBD2 (6 bases). The CDR3 has 15 residues. The V and J ends lost 3 bases and 0 bases respectively, with 9 bases between them. The germline CDR1 and CDR2 sequences are SGHTA and FQGNSA.

This chain uses TRBV4-1 with TRBJ1-1; 8 nucleotides match TRBD1. The V and J ends lost 3 bases and 4 bases, in that order; junction bases with no gene match: 7. CDR1 is MGHRA, CDR2 YSYEKL, per germline. The CDR3 consists of 15 residues. This chain's CDR3 is CASSQARQGSTEAFF. The CDR3 DNA follows: TGCGCCAGCAGCCAGGCCCGACAGGGGAGCACTGAAGCTTTCTTT.

The chain uses TRBV9 and TRBJ1-1, with TRBD1 matching 8 bases. The V and J ends lost 0 bases and 4 bases, in that order; junction bases with no gene match: 2. The CDR3 extends over 14 amino acids. In germline, CDR1 is SGDLS, CDR2 YYNGEE. The CDR3 DNA reads TGTGCCAGCAGCGTAGACCAGGGGGCCACTGAAGCTTTCTTT. It yields the protein CASSVDQGATEAFF.

This clone was seen a single time. V is TRBV6-1 and J is TRBJ1-5; a possible D gene is TRBD1 (6 bases). Germline CDR1 MNHNS, CDR2 SASEGT. CDR3 length: 17 amino acids. V gave up 4 bases and J gave up 1 base, with 17 bases separating them. CDR3 sequence: CASSGGKGTGSNQPQHF. CDR3 nucleotide sequence: TGTGCCAGCAGTGGGGGGAAGGGAACAGGGAGCAATCAGCCCCAGCATTTT.

This chain connects TRBV30 to TRBJ1-2; D remains unclear. Germline CDR1 is GTSNPN and CDR2 is SVGIG (reference sequence). The CDR3 loop spans 12 amino acids. V shed 4 bases and J shed 6 bases, with 12 bases lying between them. CDR3 in amino acids: CAWTRSYNGYTF. In DNA form, the CDR3 reads TGTGCCTGGACTCGGTCGTACAATGGCTACACCTTC.

The gene calls are TRBV11-3 and TRBJ1-5; TRBD1 matches at 7 bases. CDR1 is SGHNT and CDR2 is YENEEA in the germline V gene. The CDR3 totals 15 residues. V shed 1 base, J shed 4 bases, and the junction held 4 bases outside the gene matches. The CDR3 DNA is TGTGCCAGCAGCTTAGGACAGGGCGGGAATCAGCCCCAGCATTTT. It specifies CASSLGQGGNQPQHF.

J is TRBJ1-5 and V is TRBV4-1; 7 nucleotides agree with TRBD1. Germline loops: CDR1 MGHRA, CDR2 YSYEKL. The V gene end was trimmed by 0 bases and the J gene end by 0 bases; junction bases not matched to a gene: 8. The CDR3 extends over 18 amino acids. CDR3 sequence (DNA): TGCGCCAGCAGCCAAGATACAGGGGTCGGAAGTAGCAATCAGCCCCAGCATTTT. Translating gives CASSQDTGVGSSNQPQHF.

The genes are TRBV2 and TRBJ2-4; D uncertain. V dropped 6 bases and J dropped 7 bases, with 13 bases sitting between them. The CDR3 is made up of 13 amino acids. From germline, CDR1 is SNHLY and CDR2 FYNNEI. CDR3 amino acids: CASRETPPNIQYF. The CDR3, as DNA: TGTGCCAGCAGGGAAACTCCGCCCAACATTCAGTACTTC.

This clone has only a few counts. V and J are TRBV2 and TRBJ1-4, with D perhaps TRBD1 (6 bases). V lost 2 bases to trimming and J lost 8 bases, with 12 bases between them. CDR3 length equals 14 residues. Germline V gene lookup returns CDR1 SNHLY and CDR2 FYNNEI. CDR3 DNA: TGTGCCAGCAGTGAATGGGGGCGTGAGGAAAAACTGTTTTTT. Its translation is CASSEWGREEKLFF. The full variable domain, rest sourced from reference TRBV2 and TRBJ1-4, is EPEVTQTPSHQVTQMGQEVILRCVPISNHLYFYWYRQILGQKVEFLVSFYNNEISEKSEIFDDQFSVERPDGSNFTLKIRSTKLEDSAMYFCASSEWGREEKLFFGSGTQLSVL.

This clone was counted only a few times. CDR3 residues: CSVAPGGANYGYTF. CDR3 sequence (DNA): TGCAGCGTGGCCCCGGGGGGGGCTAACTATGGCTACACCTTC. The chain has TRBV29-1 and TRBJ1-2, with D maybe TRBD1 (5 bases). Trimming took 6 bases from V and 0 from J, leaving 14 bases between them. Germline values: CDR1 SQVTM, CDR2 ANQGSEA. The CDR3 spans 14 residues.

This clone was found a few times. J is TRBJ1-1 and V is TRBV10-3, with D unclear. This CDR3 spans 13 amino acids. Germline lookup yields CDR1 ENHRY and CDR2 SYGVKD. With 3 bases removed from V and 6 bases from J, the gap between germline ends came to 11 bases. The CDR3 nucleotides read TGTGCCATCAGTGACTCCCGGGGAGCTGAAGCTTTCTTT. As protein: CAISDSRGAEAFF.

The chain joins TRBV19 to TRBJ1-1; TRBD1 is a possible D gene (5 bases). The CDR3 is made up of 13 amino acids. Germline V gene lookup returns CDR1 LNHDA and CDR2 SQIVND (reference sequence). V lost 3 bases and J lost 7, with 12 bases in between. The CDR3 DNA sequence: TGTGCCAGTAGTATGCTTGGGGGGATTGAAGCTTTCTTT. Its translation: CASSMLGGIEAFF.

The rearrangement links TRBV5-6 to TRBJ2-2; 9 bases agree with TRBD1. CDR1 is SGHDT and CDR2 is YYEEEE in the germline V gene. With V trimmed by 7 bases and J by 6 bases, 4 bases remained unmatched. This CDR3 has 13 amino acids. The CDR3 DNA follows: TGTGCCAGCTACAACAGGGGGCCCGGGGAGCTGTTTTTT. Protein sequence: CASYNRGPGELFF.

The chain recombines TRBV25-1 with TRBJ2-7, with 7 nucleotides matching TRBD1. The CDR3 sequence is 15 residues long. Germline V lookup: CDR1 MGHDK, CDR2 SYGVNS. V lost 3 bases, J lost 2 bases, and 7 bases stayed unmatched. The CDR3 reads CASSDNRDSPYEQYF. The CDR3 nucleotides are TGTGCCAGCAGTGACAACCGGGACAGTCCCTACGAGCAGTACTTC.